What follows are 18 T cell receptor beta chains derived from one specimen sequenced in a study of blood T cell repertoires in COVID-19. The protocol was immunoSEQ multiplex PCR, while the TCRdb copy is restricted to in-frame clones and leaves out a portion. The table shows a few hundred thousand clones, with under 90% occurring only once. Sample: peripheral blood. The receptors come from a man aged 55 to 69 with acute or convalescent COVID-19.

Regarding this clone: The junction departs from germline at one end; a sequencing error may be responsible. The chain employs TRBV7-7 and TRBJ2-2; 8 nucleotides agree with TRBD2. This CDR3 has 16 amino acids. Looked up from germline, CDR1 is SSHAT and CDR2 is FNYEAQ (reference sequence). Written as DNA, the CDR3 is TGTGCTAGCAGCCCCCTAGCGGGCTGGAACACCGGGGAGCTGTTTTTT. Amino acids: CASSPLAGWNTGELFF.

The rearrangement uses TRBV7-3 and TRBJ2-2; 9 bases align to TRBD2. The CDR3 is made up of 16 amino acids. Germline V gene lookup returns CDR1 SGHTA and CDR2 FQGTGA. Trimming took 1 base from V and 2 from J; bases not matched to a gene: 2. The CDR3 DNA is TGTGCCAGCAGCTTAAGACTAGCGGCAAACACCGGGGAGCTGTTTTTT. Amino acid sequence: CASSLRLAANTGELFF.

The chain carries TRBV12-3 or TRBV12-4 and TRBJ2-3; D is ambiguous. V lost 6 bases to trimming and J lost 0 bases, with 4 bases between them. This CDR3 is built from 12 residues. This CDR3 reads CASRQSTDTQYF. CDR3 nucleotide sequence: TGTGCCAGCAGACAGAGCACAGATACGCAGTATTTT.

This clone is a singleton in its sample. This chain connects TRBV9 to TRBJ2-5, with 14 bases matching TRBD2. The CDR3 is made up of 16 amino acids. The junction had 6 bases not matched to a gene; V was cut back by 3 bases and J by 5 bases. CDR1 SGDLS and CDR2 YYNGEE come from the germline V gene. This CDR3 reads CASSAGTSGGRETQYF. The CDR3 DNA follows: TGTGCCAGCAGCGCGGGGACTAGCGGGGGCCGGGAGACCCAGTACTTC.

Notes on this clone: The same CDR3 is also encoded by other DNA sequences in this sample. This chain links TRBV28 with TRBJ1-2, with D hard to call. There are 10 residues in the CDR3. CDR1 and CDR2 (germline): MDHEN, SYDVKM. V was pared by 10 bases and J by 2 bases, with 5 bases between. Written as DNA, the CDR3 is TGTGCCACACAGAACTATGGCTACACCTTC. Residues: CATQNYGYTF.

This chain links TRBV6-5 with TRBJ1-2, with 7 positions matching TRBD1. Trimming at V came to 6 bases and at J to 2 bases, leaving 6 bases not matched to a gene. This CDR3 spans 14 amino acids. Germline lookup yields CDR1 MNHEY and CDR2 SVGAGI. In nucleotides, the CDR3 is TGTGCCAGCAGGCTACAGGGGTTAAACTATGGCTACACCTTC. The encoded protein is CASRLQGLNYGYTF.

The rearrangement links TRBV19 to TRBJ2-3, with D perhaps matching TRBD2 (6 bases). CDR3 length: 14 residues. Trimming pared 3 bases from V and 2 bases from J, leaving 9 bases between. Per the germline V gene, CDR1 is LNHDA and CDR2 is SQIVND (reference sequence). In DNA, the CDR3 is TGTGCCAGTAGTATGGGCGGGACCACAGATACGCAGTATTTT. This sequence encodes CASSMGGTTDTQYF.

The chain carries TRBV5-6 and TRBJ2-7, with unresolved D. CDR3 size: 14 residues. Deletions cut 6 bases from V and 0 bases from J, with 13 bases between. CDR1 is SGHDT and CDR2 is YYEEEE in the germline V gene. CDR3 sequence (DNA): TGTGCCAGCACCCTGCGAGGTTCCTCCTACGAGCAGTACTTC. This encodes CASTLRGSSYEQYF.

This clone showed up just once. This chain joins TRBV3-1 (or the pseudogene TRBV3-2) and TRBJ2-7, with 7 bases identical to TRBD2. The length of the CDR3 is 16 residues. The ends lost 0 bases at V and 1 base at J; junction bases unmatched: 6. Per the germline V gene, CDR1 is LGHDT and CDR2 is YNNKEL (reference sequence). This chain's CDR3 is CASSQDPSGGSYEQYF. The CDR3 nucleotides read TGTGCCAGCAGCCAAGATCCTAGCGGAGGTTCCTACGAGCAGTACTTC.

The rearrangement links TRBV2 to TRBJ2-5, with 9 nucleotides matching TRBD1. The trim removed 6 bases at V and 4 bases at J, leaving 12 bases unmatched. CDR1 and CDR2 from the germline V gene are SNHLY and FYNNEI. CDR3 length: 16 residues. The CDR3 is CASRLTGGAGTETQYF. Here the CDR3 DNA reads TGTGCCAGCAGGCTTACAGGGGGCGCGGGGACAGAGACCCAGTACTTC.

The V call is TRBV11-2, the J call TRBJ2-3; 9 nucleotides agree with TRBD1. The CDR3 has 16 amino acids. V shed 5 bases, J shed 3 bases, and the junction held 9 bases outside the gene matches. CDR1 and CDR2 from the germline V gene are SGHAT and FQNNGV. The CDR3 sequence is CASSPLGQGSTDTQYF. The CDR3 DNA follows: TGTGCCAGCAGCCCGCTGGGACAGGGCTCGACAGATACGCAGTATTTT.

The genes are TRBV19 and TRBJ2-7, with D perhaps TRBD2 (6 bases). CDR1 is LNHDA, CDR2 SQIVND, per germline (reference sequence). The V end lost 5 bases, the J end lost 4 bases, and 12 bases lay between the germline ends. The CDR3 spans 13 residues. CDR3 protein: CASSAGTLYEQYF. In nucleotides, the CDR3 is TGTGCCAGTAGTGCCGGGACTCTATACGAGCAGTACTTC.

V gene TRBV7-9 combines with J gene TRBJ2-1, with 12 bases fitting TRBD2. CDR3 length: 14 amino acids. Germline loops: CDR1 SEHNR, CDR2 FQNEAQ (reference sequence). Trimming at V came to 8 bases and at J to 7 bases, leaving 6 bases not matched to a gene. CDR3 sequence reads: CASSTSGSTNEQFF. The DNA of the CDR3 is TGTGCCAGCTCGACTAGCGGGAGTACGAATGAGCAGTTCTTC.

The rearrangement joins TRBV28 to TRBJ2-2; unclear D gene. In germline, CDR1 is MDHEN, CDR2 SYDVKM. Trimming left V 2 bases short and J 7 bases short, with 8 bases between. The CDR3 sequence is 13 residues long. CDR3 nucleotides: TGTGCCAGCAGTTTACCGATCGGCGGGGAGCTGTTTTTT. This sequence encodes CASSLPIGGELFF.

About this clone: The sample carries other DNA sequences with the same CDR3. The chain uses TRBV18 and TRBJ2-7, with no clear D. The CDR3 loop spans 13 amino acids. Trimming cost V 2 bases and J 0 bases, with 5 bases left between them. CDR1 and CDR2 (germline): KGHSH, LQKENI. CDR3 region: CASSPGGSYEQYF. CDR3 DNA: TGTGCCAGCTCACCAGGCGGCTCCTACGAGCAGTACTTC.

This rearrangement joins TRBV5-4 to TRBJ1-6; tentatively, D is TRBD1 (5 bases). There are 16 residues in the CDR3. Germline values: CDR1 SGHNT, CDR2 YYREEE (reference sequence). The germline V and J ends were trimmed by 3 bases and 2 bases, with 12 bases remaining between them. The CDR3 protein is CASSSRQLPYNSPLHF. The DNA for the CDR3 is TGTGCCAGCAGCTCCCGACAGCTACCCTATAATTCACCCCTCCACTTT. The full variable domain, in which reference TRBV5-4 and TRBJ1-6 provide the parts outside the CDR3, is ETGVTQSPTHLIKTRGQQVTLRCSSQSGHNTVSWYQQALGQGPQFIFQYYREEENGRGNFPPRFSGLQFPNYSSELNVNALELDDSALYLCASSSRQLPYNSPLHFGNGTRLTVT.

V and J are TRBV6-4 and TRBJ1-2; no clear D gene. V was trimmed by 3 bases and J by 1 base, leaving 18 bases between them. The CDR3 is 17 amino acids. Germline CDR1 reads MRHNA; CDR2 reads SNTAGT. This CDR3 reads CASSDSGPLKHNYGYTF. CDR3 nucleotide sequence: TGTGCCAGCAGTGATTCAGGTCCCCTCAAGCATAACTATGGCTACACCTTC.

The chain employs TRBV27 and TRBJ1-6; 9 bases fit TRBD1. Germline V gene lookup returns CDR1 MNHEY and CDR2 SMNVEV (reference sequence). Germline trimming cut 0 bases from V and 6 bases from J; bases unmatched to any gene: 9. The CDR3 extends over 18 amino acids. CDR3 coding DNA: TGTGCCAGCAGTTTATCCCCCCGACAGGGGGGGAGTAATTCACCCCTCCACTTT. This gives the protein CASSLSPRQGGSNSPLHF.